This T cell receptor beta chain stems from a study of blood T cell repertoires in COVID-19. CDR3 length equals 13 residues. Germline CDR1 and CDR2: MNHEY and SVGAGI. Between the trimmed V and J ends, which lost 6 bases and 7 bases, there was a span of 15 bases. In the original analysis: Estimated nucleated cell counts came from reference gene primer amplification. Sequenced by immunoSEQ multiplex PCR; TCRdb stores in-frame clones only, minus some. Clone size and the V and J calls come from that table; the DNA yielded D and trimming. The repertoire consists of approximately 250,000 clones, with roughly 85% occurring once and the leading ten covering about 4.5%.

The sequence derives from a man aged 55-75 years who had recovered from COVID-19. The sample consisted of peripheral blood. The V call is TRBV6-5, the J call TRBJ1-2, with a possible D match to TRBD1 (6 bases). CDR3 DNA: TGTGCCAGCAGAGAGCAGGGGAACCGTGGCTACACCTTC. As protein: CASREQGNRGYTF.